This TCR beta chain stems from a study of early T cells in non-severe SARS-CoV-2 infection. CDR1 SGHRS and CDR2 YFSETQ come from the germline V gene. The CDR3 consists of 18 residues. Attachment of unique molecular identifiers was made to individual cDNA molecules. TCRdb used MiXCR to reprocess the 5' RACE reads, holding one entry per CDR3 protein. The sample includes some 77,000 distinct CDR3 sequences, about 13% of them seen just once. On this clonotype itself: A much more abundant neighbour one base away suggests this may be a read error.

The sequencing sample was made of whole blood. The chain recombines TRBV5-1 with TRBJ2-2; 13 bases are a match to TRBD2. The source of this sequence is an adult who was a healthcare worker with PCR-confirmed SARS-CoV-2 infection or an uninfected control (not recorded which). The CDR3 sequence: CACRQRGTSGTNTGELFF. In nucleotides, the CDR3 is TGCGCCTGCAGACAAAGAGGGACTAGCGGGACGAACACCGGGGAGCTGTTTTTT.